This T cell receptor (beta chain) was retrieved from a study of blood T cell repertoires in COVID-19. Overall study context: Samples of COVID-19 (acute and convalescent) were obtained from the United States, Italy and Spain. In each case, the material was cDNA or gDNA derived from T cells, B-cell-depleted T cells, or PBMCs.

The CDR3 is made up of 14 amino acids. V was pared by 2 bases and J by 1 base, with 5 bases between. Germline-derived CDR1 and CDR2 are MDHEN and SYDVKM. Authors' analysis steps: Using reference gene primer amplification, nucleated cell counts were estimated. TCRdb's copy holds only in-frame clones and misses some; the assay was immunoSEQ multiplex PCR. The DNA was the basis for D and trimming; V, J and clone size are from that table. The table has 45,000 to 65,000 clones, 80% to 90% seen once. The rearrangement uses TRBV28 and TRBJ2-2; no firm D call. The TCR sequence derives from a man aged 50-59 years with active COVID-19. Sequencing was carried out using peripheral blood. The chain's CDR3 is CASSLQKNTGELFF. CDR3 nucleotide sequence: TGTGCCAGCAGTTTACAAAAGAACACCGGGGAGCTGTTTTTT.